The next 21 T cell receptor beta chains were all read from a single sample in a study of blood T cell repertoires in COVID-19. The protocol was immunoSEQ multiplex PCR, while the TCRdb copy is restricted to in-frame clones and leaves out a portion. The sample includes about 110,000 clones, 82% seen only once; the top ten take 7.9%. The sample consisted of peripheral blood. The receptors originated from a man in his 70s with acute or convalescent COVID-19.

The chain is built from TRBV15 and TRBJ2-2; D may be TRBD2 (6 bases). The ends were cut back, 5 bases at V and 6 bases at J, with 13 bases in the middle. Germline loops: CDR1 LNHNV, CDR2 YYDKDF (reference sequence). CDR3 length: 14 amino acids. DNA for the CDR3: TGTGCCACCAGCTACCCGACTAGTGCCGGGGAGCTGTTTTTT. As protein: CATSYPTSAGELFF.

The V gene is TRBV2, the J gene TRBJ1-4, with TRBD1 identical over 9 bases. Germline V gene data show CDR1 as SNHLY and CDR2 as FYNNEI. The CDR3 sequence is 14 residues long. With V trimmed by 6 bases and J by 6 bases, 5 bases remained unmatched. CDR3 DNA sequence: TGTGCCAGCAGCCCCGGGACAGGGTATGAAAAACTGTTTTTT. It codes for CASSPGTGYEKLFF.

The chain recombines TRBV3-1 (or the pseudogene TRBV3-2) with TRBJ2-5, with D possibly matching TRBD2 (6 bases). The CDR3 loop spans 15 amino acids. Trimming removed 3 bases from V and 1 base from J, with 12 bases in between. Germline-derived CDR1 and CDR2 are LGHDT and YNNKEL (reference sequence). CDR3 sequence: CASSQPGTSQETQYF. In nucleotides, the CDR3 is TGTGCCAGCAGCCAGCCTGGGACTTCCCAAGAGACCCAGTACTTC.

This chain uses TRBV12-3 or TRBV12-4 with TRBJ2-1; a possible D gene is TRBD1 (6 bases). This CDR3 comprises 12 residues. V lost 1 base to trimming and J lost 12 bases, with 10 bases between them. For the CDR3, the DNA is TGTGCCAGCAGTTTAGGCGGCAGGGGGCAGTTCTTC. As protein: CASSLGGRGQFF.

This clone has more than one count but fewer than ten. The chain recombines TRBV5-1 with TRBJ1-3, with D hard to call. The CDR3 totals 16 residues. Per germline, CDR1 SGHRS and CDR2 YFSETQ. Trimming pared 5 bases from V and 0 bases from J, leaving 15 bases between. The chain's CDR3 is CASSRTARGSGNTIYF. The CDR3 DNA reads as TGCGCCAGCAGTAGGACGGCTCGGGGCTCTGGAAACACCATATATTTT.

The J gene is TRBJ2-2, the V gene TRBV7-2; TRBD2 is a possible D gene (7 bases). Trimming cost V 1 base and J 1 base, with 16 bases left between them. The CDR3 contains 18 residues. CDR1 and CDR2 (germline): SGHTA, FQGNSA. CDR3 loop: CASSLGPGGQKNTGELFF. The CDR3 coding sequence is TGTGCCAGCAGCTTAGGACCCGGGGGGCAAAAGAACACCGGGGAGCTGTTTTTT.

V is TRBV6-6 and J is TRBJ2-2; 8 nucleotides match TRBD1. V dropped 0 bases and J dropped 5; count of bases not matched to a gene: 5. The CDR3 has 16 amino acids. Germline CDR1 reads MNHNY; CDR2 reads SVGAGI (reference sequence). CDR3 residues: CASSYSGDRRTGELFF. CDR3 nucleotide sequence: TGTGCCAGCAGTTACTCAGGGGACAGGAGGACCGGGGAGCTGTTTTTT.

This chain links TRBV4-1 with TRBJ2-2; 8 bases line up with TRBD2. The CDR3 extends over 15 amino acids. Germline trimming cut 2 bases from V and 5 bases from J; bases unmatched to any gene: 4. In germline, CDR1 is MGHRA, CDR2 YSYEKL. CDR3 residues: CASSQPRGGTGELFF. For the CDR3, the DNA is TGCGCCAGCAGCCAACCACGGGGGGGTACCGGGGAGCTGTTTTTT.

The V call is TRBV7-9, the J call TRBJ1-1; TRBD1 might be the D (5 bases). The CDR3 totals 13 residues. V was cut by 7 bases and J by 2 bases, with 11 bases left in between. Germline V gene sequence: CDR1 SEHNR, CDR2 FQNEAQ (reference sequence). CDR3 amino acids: CASTSTGNTEAFF. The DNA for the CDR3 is TGTGCCAGCACTAGTACAGGTAACACTGAAGCTTTCTTT. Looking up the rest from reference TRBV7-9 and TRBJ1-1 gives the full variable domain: DTGVSQNPRHKITKRGQNVTFRCDPISEHNRLYWYRQTLGQGPEFLTYFQNEAQLEKSRLLSDRFSAERPKGSFSTLEIQRTEQGDSAMYLCASTSTGNTEAFFGQGTRLTVV.

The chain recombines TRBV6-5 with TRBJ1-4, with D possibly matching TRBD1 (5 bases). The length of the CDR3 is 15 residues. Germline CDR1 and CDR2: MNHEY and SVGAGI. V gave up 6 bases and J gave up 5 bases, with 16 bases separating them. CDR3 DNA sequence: TGTGCCAGCAGAGGGGCAGGGATACTAAATGAAAAACTGTTTTTT. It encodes CASRGAGILNEKLFF.

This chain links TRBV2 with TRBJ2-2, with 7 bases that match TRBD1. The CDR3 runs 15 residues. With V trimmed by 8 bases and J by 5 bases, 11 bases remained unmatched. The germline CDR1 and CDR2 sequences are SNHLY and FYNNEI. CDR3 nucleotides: TGTGCCAGCCGAGGACAGGAGCTACCTACCGGGGAGCTGTTTTTT. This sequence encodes CASRGQELPTGELFF.

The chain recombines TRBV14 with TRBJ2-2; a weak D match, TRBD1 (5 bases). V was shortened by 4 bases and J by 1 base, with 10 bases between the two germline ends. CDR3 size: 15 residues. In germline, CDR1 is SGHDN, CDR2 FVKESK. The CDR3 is CASSLTTGNTGELFF. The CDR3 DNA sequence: TGTGCCAGCAGCCTTACTACAGGGAACACCGGGGAGCTGTTTTTT.

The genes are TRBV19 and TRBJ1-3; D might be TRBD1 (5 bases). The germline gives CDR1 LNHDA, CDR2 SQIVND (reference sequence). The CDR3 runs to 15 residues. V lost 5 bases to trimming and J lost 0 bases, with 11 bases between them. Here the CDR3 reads CASSDRATSGNTIYF. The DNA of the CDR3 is TGTGCCAGTAGTGACAGAGCCACCTCTGGAAACACCATATATTTT.

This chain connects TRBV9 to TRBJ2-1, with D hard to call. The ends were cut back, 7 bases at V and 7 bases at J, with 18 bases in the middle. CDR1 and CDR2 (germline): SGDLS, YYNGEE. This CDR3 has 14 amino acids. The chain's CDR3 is CASSTDLQINEQFF. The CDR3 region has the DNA TGTGCCAGCTCGACTGACCTACAAATTAATGAGCAGTTCTTC. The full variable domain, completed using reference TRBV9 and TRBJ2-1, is DSGVTQTPKHLITATGQRVTLRCSPRSGDLSVYWYQQSLDQGLQFLIQYYNGEERAKGNILERFSAQQFPDLHSELNLSSLELGDSALYFCASSTDLQINEQFFGPGTRLTVL.

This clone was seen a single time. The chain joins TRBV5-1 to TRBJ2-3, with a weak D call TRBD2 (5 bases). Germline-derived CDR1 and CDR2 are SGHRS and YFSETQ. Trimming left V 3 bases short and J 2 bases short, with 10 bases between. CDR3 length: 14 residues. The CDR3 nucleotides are TGCGCCAGCAGCTACGGGGAATTCACAGATACGCAGTATTTT. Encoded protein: CASSYGEFTDTQYF.

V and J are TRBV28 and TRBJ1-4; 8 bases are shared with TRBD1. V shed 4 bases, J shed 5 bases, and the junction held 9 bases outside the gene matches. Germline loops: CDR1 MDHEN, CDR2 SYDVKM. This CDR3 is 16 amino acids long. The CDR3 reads CASSSSPRGPNEKLFF. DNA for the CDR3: TGTGCCAGCAGTTCCTCCCCCAGGGGGCCGAATGAAAAACTGTTTTTT. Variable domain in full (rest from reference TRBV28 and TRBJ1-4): DVKVTQSSRYLVKRTGEKVFLECVQDMDHENMFWYRQDPGLGLRLIYFSYDVKMKEKGDIPEGYSVSREKKERFSLILESASTNQTSMYLCASSSSPRGPNEKLFFGSGTQLSVL.

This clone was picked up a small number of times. The CDR3 bases are TGTGCCAGTAGTAGTACAGGGGGCGGCGATGAAAAACTGTTTTTT. Translation: CASSSTGGGDEKLFF. The chain employs TRBV19 and TRBJ1-4, with 9 bases identical to TRBD1. There are 15 residues in the CDR3. After removal of 4 bases from V and 6 bases from J, the junction contained 6 bases not matched to a gene. Germline V gene lookup returns CDR1 LNHDA and CDR2 SQIVND (reference sequence). Variable domain in full (rest from reference TRBV19 and TRBJ1-4): DGGITQSPKYLFRKEGQNVTLSCEQNLNHDAMYWYRQDPGQGLRLIYYSQIVNDFQKGDIAEGYSVSREKKESFPLTVTSAQKNPTAFYLCASSSTGGGDEKLFFGSGTQLSVL.

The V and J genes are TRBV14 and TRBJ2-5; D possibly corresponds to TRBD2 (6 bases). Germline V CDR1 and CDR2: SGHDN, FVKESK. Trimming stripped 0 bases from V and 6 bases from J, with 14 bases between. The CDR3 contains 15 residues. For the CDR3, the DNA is TGTGCCAGCAGCCAAGATTTAGGAGGGAGAAAGACCCAGTACTTC. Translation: CASSQDLGGRKTQYF.

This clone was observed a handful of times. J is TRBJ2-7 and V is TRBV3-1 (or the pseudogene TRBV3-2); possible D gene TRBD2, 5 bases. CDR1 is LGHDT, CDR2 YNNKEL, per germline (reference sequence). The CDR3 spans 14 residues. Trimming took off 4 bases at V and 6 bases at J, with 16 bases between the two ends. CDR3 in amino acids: CASSRTGSAGEQYF. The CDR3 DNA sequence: TGTGCCAGCAGCCGGACTGGCTCGGCTGGCGAGCAGTACTTC.

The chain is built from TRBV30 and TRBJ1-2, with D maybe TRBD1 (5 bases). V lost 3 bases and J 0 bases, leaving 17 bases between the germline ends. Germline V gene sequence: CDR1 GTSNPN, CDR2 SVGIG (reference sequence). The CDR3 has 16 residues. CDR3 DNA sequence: TGTGCCTGGAGCCCGACGGGGGGGGGAGCTAACTATGGCTACACCTTC. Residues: CAWSPTGGGANYGYTF.

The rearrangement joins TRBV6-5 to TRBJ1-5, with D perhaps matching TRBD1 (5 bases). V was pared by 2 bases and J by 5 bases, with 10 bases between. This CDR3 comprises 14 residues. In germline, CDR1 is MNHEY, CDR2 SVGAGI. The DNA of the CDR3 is TGTGCCAGCAGTTACGTCGGGGGACATCAGCCCCAGCATTTT. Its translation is CASSYVGGHQPQHF.